These T cell receptor beta chains were read from a single sample in a study of T-cell reconstitution after alpha-beta-depleted transplantation in children. MiXCR was run by TCRdb on the PCR reads, yielding one entry per CDR3 protein. Of about 980,000 distinct CDR3 sequences in the sample, around 30% were seen once. Source: PBMCs, mostly from graft donor cells, taken 360 days after TCRalphabeta/CD19-depleted stem cell transplant. These receptor sequences come from a boy younger than two who had a stem cell transplant for SCID, so the T cells may come from the graft donor. Each CDR3 is given with its conserved first and last residue. The D gene is left open where the match is weak. The listing skips clone size in some rows; elsewhere it reads once, few, many or a size class.

V gene	J gene	clone size	D gene	CDR3 protein	CDR3 DNA
TRBV20-1	TRBJ2-3	NA	TRBD1	CSGWTGGADTQYF	TGCAGTGGGTGGACAGGGGGTGCAGATACGCAGTATTTT
TRBV2	TRBJ2-7	NA	NA	CASSDGRTYEQYF	TGTGCCAGCAGTGACGGTAGGACCTACGAGCAGTACTTC
TRBV12-3/TRBV12-4	TRBJ1-1	NA	TRBD1	CASSVGQLNTEAFF	TGTGCCAGCAGTGTGGGACAGTTGAACACTGAAGCTTTCTTT
TRBV20-1	TRBJ2-3	NA	TRBD2	CSAGRGGPGDTQYF	TGCAGTGCCGGTCGCGGGGGGCCGGGAGATACGCAGTATTTT
TRBV7-9	TRBJ2-5	few	NA	CASTSTAAQYF	TGTGCCAGCACCTCGACGGCAGCCCAGTACTTC
TRBV7-9	TRBJ2-7	NA	NA	CASSQWPMREQYF	TGTGCCAGCAGCCAATGGCCCATGAGGGAGCAGTACTTC
TRBV5-1	TRBJ2-6	NA	NA	CASSLEGLVTNVLTF	TGCGCCAGCAGCTTAGAAGGGTTGGTAACCAACGTCCTGACTTTC
TRBV28	TRBJ2-4	few	TRBD1	CASWDRGFKNIQYF	TGTGCCAGCTGGGACAGGGGATTTAAAAACATTCAGTACTTC
TRBV28	TRBJ2-3	many	TRBD2	CASSSTSGGASTDTQYF	TGTGCCAGCAGTTCGACTAGCGGGGGCGCTAGCACAGATACGCAGTATTTT
TRBV27	TRBJ1-2	few	NA	CASSPRVGAGYTF	TGTGCCAGCAGTCCCCGCGTGGGGGCTGGCTACACCTTC
TRBV5-1	TRBJ2-7	NA	TRBD1	CASSLTGVTYEQYF	TGCGCCAGCAGCCTGACAGGGGTAACCTACGAGCAGTACTTC
TRBV4-1	TRBJ1-1	few	NA	CASSQGFRVPPASMNTEAFF	TGCGCCAGCAGCCAAGGATTCAGGGTCCCCCCCGCGAGCATGAACACTGAAGCTTTCTTT
TRBV6-1	TRBJ1-1	few	NA	CASQKLPKNLGMNTEAFF	TGTGCCAGCCAGAAACTGCCTAAGAACCTCGGCATGAACACTGAAGCTTTCTTT
TRBV7-2	TRBJ2-1	few	TRBD2	CASSPLWGGDYNEQFF	TGTGCCAGCAGCCCCCTATGGGGGGGGGATTACAATGAGCAGTTCTTC
TRBV6-5	TRBJ2-7	NA	TRBD1	CASRGQGIFYEQYF	TGTGCCAGCAGAGGACAGGGGATCTTCTACGAGCAGTACTTC
TRBV28	TRBJ1-1	NA	TRBD1	CASSLSDREALF	TGTGCCAGCAGTTTGTCGGACAGGGAAGCTCTCTTT